One and the same sample provided the 4 T cell receptor beta chains below, sequenced in a study of T-cell memory formation after mild COVID-19. TCRdb fed the 5' RACE reads into MiXCR, producing one record per CDR3 protein. The data show hundreds of thousands of distinct CDR3 sequences, 15% to 20% seen once. Input material: PBMCs or a T cell subset sorted from them (not recorded which). These receptors were collected from a man between 18 and 29 years old who had mild COVID-19 (a few samples of this study predate the infection). Cell type and time point are not known.

This clonotype was counted at least ten times. This chain uses TRBV4-3 with TRBJ2-7; TRBD1 aligns across 7 bases. This CDR3 is built from 17 residues. CDR1 is LGHNA, CDR2 YSLEER, per germline. Trimming at V came to 1 base and at J to 6 bases, leaving 15 bases not matched to a gene. CDR3 amino acids: CASSQVTRAGGRGEQYF. The DNA for the CDR3 is TGCGCCAGCAGCCAAGTCACTCGGGCAGGGGGTCGAGGCGAGCAGTACTTC.

This clonotype appeared a few times. V usage is TRBV7-2 and J usage is TRBJ1-2; tentatively, D is TRBD1 (6 bases). The V end was cut by 5 bases, the J end by 4 bases, with 11 bases between. The germline CDR1 and CDR2 sequences are SGHTA and FQGNSA. CDR3 length: 13 residues. The CDR3 DNA is TGTGCCAGCAGCGGAGGGGGGGTCTATGGCTACACCTTC. This translates into CASSGGGVYGYTF.

This clonotype has ten or more counts. This rearrangement joins TRBV7-2 to TRBJ2-5; TRBD2 might be the D (5 bases). V was clipped by 5 bases and J by 5 bases, with 15 bases between them. The CDR3 runs to 14 residues. The V gene's germline CDR1 is SGHTA and CDR2 FQGNSA. Written as DNA, the CDR3 is TGTGCCAGCAGCCAGTGGTCTAGCATCGAGACCCAGTACTTC. Its translation: CASSQWSSIETQYF.

This clonotype was recorded a few times. The chain combines TRBV6-5 with TRBJ2-7; 10 nucleotides agree with TRBD1. J gave up 3 bases and V 6 bases, and 8 bases lay outside the gene matches. The V gene's germline CDR1 is MNHEY and CDR2 SVGAGI. The CDR3 has 15 residues. DNA of the CDR3: TGTGCCAGCAGCCCAGAGACAGGGGGCATCTACGAGCAGTACTTC. This codes for CASSPETGGIYEQYF.